Many counts were recorded for the clone carrying this TCR beta chain. Its antigen is still unknown. The data derive from a study of T-cell reconstitution after alpha-beta-depleted transplantation in children. Trimming at V came to 3 bases and at J to 6 bases, leaving 8 bases not matched to a gene. Germline assignment: CDR1 MGHRA and CDR2 YSYEKL. The CDR3 is 16 amino acids. For TCRbeta, the library was prepared with unique molecular identifiers. TCRdb reprocessed the PCR reads with MiXCR, giving one entry per CDR3 protein. The sample shows around 15,000 distinct CDR3 sequences, about 5.3% of them seen only once. Study-wide results and caveats: The origin of high day-60 TCRbeta diversity in some patients lay in surviving recipient T cells and thymic progenitors. T cells produced anew were the main source of T-cell counts and diversity one year after transplant. By about two months after transplant, alpha-beta T cells reportedly arose from several hundred graft clones that had expanded.

The origin of this receptor is a boy younger than 18 with acute lymphoblastic leukemia, due to receive a stem cell transplant. The starting material was PBMCs, obtained before TCRalphabeta/CD19-depleted stem cell transplant. J is TRBJ1-5 and V is TRBV4-1, with TRBD1 identical over 10 bases. CDR3 region: CASSQPHDRGLQPQHF. In DNA form, the CDR3 reads TGCGCCAGCAGCCAGCCCCATGACAGGGGGCTTCAGCCCCAGCATTTT.